This section outlines one TCR beta chain sequence together with its context. What it binds is unknown. These data come from a study of cytomegalovirus exposure and HLA in healthy donors. Study-level results: Most CMV-associated TCR beta chains were later found to appear HLA-restricted.

PCR involved 60 Vbeta and 13 Jbeta primers. The method was immunoSEQ multiplex PCR; TCRdb's version includes in-frame clones alone and lacks a portion of them. This table holds 150,000 to 200,000 clones, over 75% found once. The junction had 2 bases not matched to a gene; V was cut back by 3 bases and J by 5 bases. Germline lookup yields CDR1 LNHDA and CDR2 SQIVND (reference sequence). This CDR3 comprises 13 residues. This rearrangement joins TRBV19 to TRBJ2-5, with TRBD1 identical over 8 bases. This sequence originates from a man in his forties in good health and CMV-seropositive. Sequencing was performed on PBMCs. This CDR3 is CASSINRGETQYF. CDR3 DNA: TGTGCCAGTAGTATTAACAGGGGGGAGACCCAGTACTTC.